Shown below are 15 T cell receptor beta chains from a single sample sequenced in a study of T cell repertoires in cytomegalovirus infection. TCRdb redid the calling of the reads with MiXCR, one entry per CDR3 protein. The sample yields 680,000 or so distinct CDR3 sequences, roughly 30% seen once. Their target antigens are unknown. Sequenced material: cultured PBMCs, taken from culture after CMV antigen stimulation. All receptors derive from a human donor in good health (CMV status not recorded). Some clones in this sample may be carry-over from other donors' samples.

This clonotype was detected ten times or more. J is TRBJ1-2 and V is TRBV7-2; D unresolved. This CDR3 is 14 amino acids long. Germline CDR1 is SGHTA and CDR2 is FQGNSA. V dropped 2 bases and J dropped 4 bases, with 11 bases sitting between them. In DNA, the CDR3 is TGTGCCAGCAGCTTACTTCCGGCGGGCTATGGCTACACCTTC. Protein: CASSLLPAGYGYTF.

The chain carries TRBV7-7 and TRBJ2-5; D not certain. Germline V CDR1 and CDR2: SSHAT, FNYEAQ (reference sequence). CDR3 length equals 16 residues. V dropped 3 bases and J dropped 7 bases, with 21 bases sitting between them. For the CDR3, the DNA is TGTGCCAGCAGCTTTAGTAGACTCCTGACGAATGGGACCCAGTACTTC. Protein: CASSFSRLLTNGTQYF.

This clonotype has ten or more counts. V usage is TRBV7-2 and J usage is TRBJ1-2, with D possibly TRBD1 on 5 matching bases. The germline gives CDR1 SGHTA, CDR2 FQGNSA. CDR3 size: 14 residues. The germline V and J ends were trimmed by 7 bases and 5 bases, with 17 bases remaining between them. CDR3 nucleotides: TGTGCCAGCACCCCCCAGGGCGGTCCTTATGGCTACACCTTC. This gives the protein CASTPQGGPYGYTF.

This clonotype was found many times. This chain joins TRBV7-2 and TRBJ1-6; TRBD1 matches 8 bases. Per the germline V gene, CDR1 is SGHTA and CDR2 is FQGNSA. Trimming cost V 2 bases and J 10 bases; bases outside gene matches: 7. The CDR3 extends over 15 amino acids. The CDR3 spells CASSLQGARLSPLHF. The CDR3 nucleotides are TGTGCCAGCAGCTTACAGGGGGCGCGGTTATCACCCCTCCACTTT.

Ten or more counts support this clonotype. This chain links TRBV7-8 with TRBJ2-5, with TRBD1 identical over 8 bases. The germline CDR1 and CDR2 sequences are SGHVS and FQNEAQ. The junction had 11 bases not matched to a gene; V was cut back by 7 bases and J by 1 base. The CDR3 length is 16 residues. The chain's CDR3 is CASKPGQGGFQETQYF. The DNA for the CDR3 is TGTGCCAGCAAACCTGGACAGGGAGGTTTCCAAGAGACCCAGTACTTC. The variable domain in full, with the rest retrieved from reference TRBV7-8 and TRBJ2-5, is GAGVSQSPRYKVAKRGQDVALRCDPISGHVSLFWYQQALGQGPEFLTYFQNEAQLDKSGLPSDRFFAERPEGSVSTLKIQRTQQEDSAVYLCASKPGQGGFQETQYFGPGTRLLVL.

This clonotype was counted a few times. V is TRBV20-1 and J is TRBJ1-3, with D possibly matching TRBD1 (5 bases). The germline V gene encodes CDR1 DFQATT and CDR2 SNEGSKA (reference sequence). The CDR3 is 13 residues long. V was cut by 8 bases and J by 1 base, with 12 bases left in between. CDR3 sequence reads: CSCRGPSGNTIYF. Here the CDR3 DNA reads TGCAGTTGCCGGGGCCCGTCTGGAAACACCATATATTTT.

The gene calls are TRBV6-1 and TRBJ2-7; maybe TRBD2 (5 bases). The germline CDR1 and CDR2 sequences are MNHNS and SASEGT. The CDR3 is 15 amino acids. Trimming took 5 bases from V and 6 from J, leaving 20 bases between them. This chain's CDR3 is CASSQHLEARGEQYF. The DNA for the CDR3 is TGTGCCAGCAGTCAGCATCTAGAAGCACGGGGCGAGCAGTACTTC.

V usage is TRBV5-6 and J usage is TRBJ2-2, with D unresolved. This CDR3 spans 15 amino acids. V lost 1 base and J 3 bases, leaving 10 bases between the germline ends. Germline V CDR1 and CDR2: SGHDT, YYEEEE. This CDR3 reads CASSLSRRDTGELFF. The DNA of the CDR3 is TGTGCCAGCAGCTTGTCACGGCGAGACACCGGGGAGCTGTTTTTT.

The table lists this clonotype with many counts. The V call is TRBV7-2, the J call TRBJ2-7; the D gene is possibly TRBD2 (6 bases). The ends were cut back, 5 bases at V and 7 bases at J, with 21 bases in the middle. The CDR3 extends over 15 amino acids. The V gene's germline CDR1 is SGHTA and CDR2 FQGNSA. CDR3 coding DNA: TGTGCCAGCAGCCCGGGCGGGGCAGGTGTCGGTGAGCAGTACTTC. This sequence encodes CASSPGGAGVGEQYF.

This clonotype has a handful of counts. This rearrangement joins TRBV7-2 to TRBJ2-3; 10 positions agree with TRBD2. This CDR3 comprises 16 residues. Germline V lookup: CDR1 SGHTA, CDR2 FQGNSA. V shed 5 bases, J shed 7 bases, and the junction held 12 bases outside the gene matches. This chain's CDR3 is CASSAQAGGGGNTQYF. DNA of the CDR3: TGTGCCAGCAGCGCTCAAGCGGGGGGGGGGGGGAATACGCAGTATTTT.

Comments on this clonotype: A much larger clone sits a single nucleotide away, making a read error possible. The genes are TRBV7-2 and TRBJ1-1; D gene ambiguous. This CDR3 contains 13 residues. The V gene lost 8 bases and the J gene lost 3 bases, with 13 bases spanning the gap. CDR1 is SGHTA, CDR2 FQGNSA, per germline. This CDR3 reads CASGLISYTEAFF. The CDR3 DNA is TGTGCCAGCGGCCTGATAAGTTACACTGAAGCTTTCTTT.

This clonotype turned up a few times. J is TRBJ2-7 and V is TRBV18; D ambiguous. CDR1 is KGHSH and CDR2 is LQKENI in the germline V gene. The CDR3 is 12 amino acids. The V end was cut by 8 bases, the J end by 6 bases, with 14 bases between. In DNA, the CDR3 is TGTGCCAGCGCGCTGGTTTTATCCGAGCAGTACTTC. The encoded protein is CASALVLSEQYF.

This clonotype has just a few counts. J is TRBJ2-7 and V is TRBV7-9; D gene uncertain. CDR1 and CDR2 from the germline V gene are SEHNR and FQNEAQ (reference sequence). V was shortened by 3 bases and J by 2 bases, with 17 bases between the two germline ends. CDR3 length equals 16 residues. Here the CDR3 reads CASSLAWSDGAYEQYF. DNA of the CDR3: TGTGCCAGCAGCTTGGCATGGTCGGACGGTGCCTACGAGCAGTACTTC.

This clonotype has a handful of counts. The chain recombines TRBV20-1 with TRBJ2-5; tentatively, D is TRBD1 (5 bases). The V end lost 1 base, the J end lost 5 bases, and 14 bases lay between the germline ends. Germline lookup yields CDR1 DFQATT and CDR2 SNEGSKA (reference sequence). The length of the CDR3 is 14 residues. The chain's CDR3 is CSARARTFGETQYF. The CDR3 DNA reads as TGCAGTGCTAGAGCTAGGACATTTGGGGAGACCCAGTACTTC.

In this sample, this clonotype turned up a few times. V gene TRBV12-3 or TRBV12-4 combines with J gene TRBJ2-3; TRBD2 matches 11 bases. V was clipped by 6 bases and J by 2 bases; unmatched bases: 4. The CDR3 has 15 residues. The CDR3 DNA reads TGTGCCAGCAGACCGACTAGCGGGGCCACAGATACGCAGTATTTT. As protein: CASRPTSGATDTQYF.